The rows below give T cell receptor beta chains drawn from one sample of a study of blood T cells in healthy people across ages. Each CDR3 protein gets one entry after TCRdb re-called the 5' RACE reads with MiXCR. The table includes 500,000 to 600,000 distinct CDR3 sequences, about 26% detected once. Material: blood. These receptors came from a woman in her 70s in good health. Both conserved end residues are part of each CDR3. Fields, in order: CDR3 protein, CDR3 DNA, CDR3 length, J gene, V gene, clone size, D gene. The D gene is left open where the match is weak. For some rows the clone size is stated as once, few or many, or as a class when expanded; others skip it.

CASSSILDRYGYTF	TGTGCCAGCAGTTCCATCCTCGACAGATATGGCTACACCTTC	14	TRBJ1-2	TRBV27	few	.
CAISSGETQYF	TGTGCCATCTCCAGCGGGGAGACCCAGTACTTC	11	TRBJ2-5	TRBV6-2/TRBV6-3	few	.
CSATIRGLADTQYF	TGCAGTGCTACTATAAGGGGACTCGCCGATACGCAGTATTTT	14	TRBJ2-3	TRBV20-1	.	.
CASSGDRRGYTF	TGTGCCAGCAGCGGGGACAGGAGGGGCTACACCTTC	12	TRBJ1-2	TRBV11-2	few	TRBD1
CSARDFGGTGELFF	TGCAGTGCTAGAGATTTTGGAGGAACCGGGGAGCTGTTTTTT	14	TRBJ2-2	TRBV20-1	few	.
CASSGSGRGADTGELFF	TGTGCCAGCAGCGGTTCTGGGCGGGGAGCCGACACCGGGGAGCTGTTTTTT	17	TRBJ2-2	TRBV12-3/TRBV12-4	.	.
CSARGQGLKETQYF	TGCAGTGCTAGAGGTCAGGGGCTTAAAGAGACCCAGTACTTC	14	TRBJ2-5	TRBV20-1	.	.
CASSVADLSTDTQYF	TGTGCCAGCAGCGTAGCGGACCTTAGCACAGATACGCAGTATTTT	15	TRBJ2-3	TRBV9	.	.
CASRSSGGALETQYF	TGCGCCAGCAGGTCCAGCGGGGGGGCCCTTGAGACCCAGTACTTC	15	TRBJ2-5	TRBV5-1	.	TRBD2
CASSYGVSGDQETQYF	TGTGCCAGCAGTTACGGGGTTAGCGGGGACCAAGAGACCCAGTACTTC	16	TRBJ2-5	TRBV6-2/TRBV6-3	.	TRBD2
CASTLGQPRQETQYF	TGTGCCAGCACTCTGGGGCAGCCCAGACAAGAGACCCAGTACTTC	15	TRBJ2-5	TRBV5-5	few	.
CASALNKDTGELFF	TGTGCCAGCGCCCTTAACAAGGACACCGGGGAGCTGTTTTTT	14	TRBJ2-2	TRBV7-2	few	.
CSADRNTEAFF	TGCAGTGCCGACAGGAACACTGAAGCTTTCTTT	11	TRBJ1-1	TRBV20-1	few	.
CSAWGQHYGYTF	TGCAGTGCTTGGGGACAGCATTATGGCTACACCTTC	12	TRBJ1-2	TRBV20-1	.	TRBD1
CASSYSRDTQYF	TGCGCCAGCAGCTACTCCCGAGATACGCAGTATTTT	12	TRBJ2-3	TRBV5-1	once	.
CASSWGQQEAQYF	TGTGCCAGCAGCTGGGGACAGCAAGAGGCCCAGTACTTC	13	TRBJ2-5	TRBV7-3	.	TRBD1
CASSLTGTSYNEQFF	TGTGCCAGCAGTTTGACAGGGACCTCCTACAATGAGCAGTTCTTC	15	TRBJ2-1	TRBV7-2	many	TRBD1
CASSQDLVWYEQFF	TGTGCCAGCAGCCAAGATCTAGTTTGGTATGAGCAGTTCTTC	14	TRBJ2-1	TRBV3-1	few	.
CSAPRASSTDTQYF	TGCAGTGCACCCCGGGCCTCAAGCACAGATACGCAGTATTTT	14	TRBJ2-3	TRBV20-1	few	.
CASSEAGRSYEQYF	TGTGCCAGCAGTGAGGCAGGGCGATCCTACGAGCAGTACTTC	14	TRBJ2-7	TRBV6-1	few	.
CAISTKTKGQFF	TGTGCCATCAGTACTAAGACCAAGGGGCAGTTCTTC	12	TRBJ2-1	TRBV10-3	.	.
CSATGQSQETQYF	TGCAGTGCGACCGGACAGAGCCAAGAGACCCAGTACTTC	13	TRBJ2-5	TRBV20-1	.	.
CASSEIANQPQHF	TGTGCCAGCAGTGAAATTGCCAATCAGCCCCAGCATTTT	13	TRBJ1-5	TRBV6-1	.	.
CASSQDFRTEPYEQYF	TGCGCCAGCAGCCAAGATTTTAGGACGGAGCCCTACGAGCAGTACTTC	16	TRBJ2-7	TRBV4-3	few	.
CASSARDRFLSGYTF	TGTGCCAGCAGCGCCCGGGACAGATTTTTGAGTGGCTACACCTTC	15	TRBJ1-2	TRBV9	.	TRBD1
CASSYGQRKETQYF	TGTGCCAGCAGTTACGGCCAAAGAAAAGAGACCCAGTACTTC	14	TRBJ2-5	TRBV6-5	.	.
CASRLAGGNIQYF	TGTGCCAGCAGACTAGCGGGGGGTAACATTCAGTACTTC	13	TRBJ2-4	TRBV2	few	TRBD2
CASIGRGVYGYTF	TGTGCCAGCATTGGACGGGGGGTCTATGGCTACACCTTC	13	TRBJ1-2	TRBV7-9	.	.
CASSKGGSWDTIHF	TGTGCCAGCAGCAAGGGAGGCAGCTGGGACACCATCCACTTC	14	TRBJ2-4	TRBV7-9	.	.
CSARDWGAGQFF	TGCAGTGCTAGAGATTGGGGAGCGGGGCAGTTCTTC	12	TRBJ2-1	TRBV20-1	.	.
CSARDHRGPTEASF	TGCAGTGCTAGGGATCACAGGGGACCCACTGAAGCTTCCTTT	14	TRBJ1-1	TRBV20-1	.	TRBD1
CASSLVNRNQPQHF	TGTGCCAGCAGCTTAGTCAACAGAAATCAGCCCCAGCATTTT	14	TRBJ1-5	TRBV7-2	.	.
CSASMDYNNEQFF	TGCAGTGCTAGTATGGACTACAACAATGAGCAGTTCTTC	13	TRBJ2-1	TRBV20-1	few	.
CASSRYSTGNDYGYTF	TGTGCCAGCAGCCGATATTCAACAGGGAACGATTATGGCTACACCTTC	16	TRBJ1-2	TRBV5-6	few	.
CVSSFSPEYGYTF	TGTGTCAGCAGCTTTTCACCCGAGTATGGCTACACCTTC	13	TRBJ1-2	TRBV11-1	.	.
CASSQRDDPRETQYF	TGCGCCAGCAGCCAGAGGGACGACCCGAGAGAGACCCAGTACTTC	15	TRBJ2-5	TRBV4-3	.	.
CASSPGQTGGYTF	TGTGCCAGCTCTCCGGGACAGACGGGTGGCTACACCTTC	13	TRBJ1-2	TRBV18	.	TRBD1
CASSFAGNGYTF	TGTGCCAGCAGTTTTGCGGGGAATGGCTACACCTTC	12	TRBJ1-2	TRBV12-3/TRBV12-4	.	.
CASDRQTGDTIYF	TGTGCCAGCGACAGGCAAACGGGAGACACCATATATTTT	13	TRBJ1-3	TRBV7-3	.	.
CASGPVSLTDTQYF	TGTGCCAGCGGACCAGTTTCTCTCACAGATACGCAGTATTTT	14	TRBJ2-3	TRBV13	.	.
CSATTGGGETQYF	TGCAGTGCTACCACAGGGGGCGGGGAGACCCAGTACTTC	13	TRBJ2-5	TRBV20-1	few	TRBD1
CASSEAGGLLSSPLHF	TGTGCCAGCAGTGAAGCTGGAGGGCTTCTTAGTTCACCCCTCCACTTT	16	TRBJ1-6	TRBV2	few	.
CASSKGYEQYF	TGTGCCAGCAGTAAGGGGTACGAGCAGTACTTC	11	TRBJ2-7	TRBV2	many	.
CASSLTGQDDGYTF	TGTGCCAGCAGCTTAACCGGACAGGATGATGGCTACACCTTC	14	TRBJ1-2	TRBV7-2	.	TRBD1